This T cell receptor (beta chain) came from a study of blood T cell repertoires in COVID-19. Study information: Nucleic acid was either cDNA or gDNA, and it came from T cells, B-cell-depleted T cells, or PBMCs.

This clone was seen more than once but under ten times. Per germline, CDR1 LNHDA and CDR2 SQIVND (reference sequence). The CDR3 covers 15 residues. Trimming left V 6 bases short and J 5 bases short, with 17 bases between. Here immunoSEQ multiplex PCR was the method, and the copy in TCRdb shows in-frame clones only, minus some. Counted here are about 410,000 clones, about 91% occurring once; the ten biggest clones make up 1.5% to 1.8%. Sequenced input: peripheral blood. The rearrangement joins TRBV19 to TRBJ2-1; no reliable D call. The sequence was obtained from a woman in her 40s with COVID-19, enrolled during active disease. The chain's CDR3 is CASRTGSSLDNEQFF. The CDR3 DNA reads TGTGCCAGTAGAACTGGTTCTTCTCTGGACAATGAGCAGTTCTTC.